This paragraph reports one TCR beta chain. As yet, its antigen is unknown. PCR was performed a second time for 7 to 11 cycles using a sample-barcoded 5' primer and a J-beta primer mix. Carrying 12 random nucleotides, a template-switch adaptor labeled each individual cDNA molecule. TCRdb re-derived calls from the 5' RACE reads in MiXCR, one entry per CDR3 protein. The sample has about 680,000 distinct CDR3 sequences, 45% to 50% seen once; the top ten hold under 35%. The CDR3 loop spans 14 amino acids. V lost 6 bases and J 0 bases, leaving 15 bases between the germline ends. Germline CDR1 reads SQVTM; CDR2 reads ANQGSEA. This sample was taken from a study of blood T cells in healthy people across ages. The study's findings and limits: Significant beta diversity loss was already apparent by age around 40, declining roughly linearly. Nothing was known about donor CMV status, and this possibly confounded expanded clonotype changes. Bulk PBMC profiling left naive and antigen-experienced comparisons inconclusive.

This TCR was recovered from a woman aged 55-75 years in good health. This chain links TRBV29-1 with TRBJ2-7, with D perhaps matching TRBD2 (6 bases). The sequenced sample consisted of blood. The CDR3 reads CSVVGGGLSYEQYF. In DNA form, the CDR3 reads TGCAGCGTGGTGGGGGGAGGCCTCTCCTACGAGCAGTACTTC.